This T cell receptor (beta chain) was recorded in a study of preoperative IRX-2 immunotherapy in early breast cancer. Treatment denoted: preoperative locoregional IRX-2 cytokine immunotherapy. Patients received preoperative, locoregional IRX-2 cytokine immunotherapy in a phase Ib study. The junction had 6 bases not matched to a gene; V was cut back by 0 bases and J by 6 bases. This CDR3 comprises 15 residues. The germline V gene encodes CDR1 SGHRS and CDR2 YFSETQ. The data were produced by immunoSEQ multiplex PCR, yet TCRdb's version contains in-frame clones alone and is incomplete. Among some 3,300 clones listed, about four fifths were seen once.

The sequence was obtained from a human donor with breast cancer. Sample: tumor tissue, taken after IRX-2 immunotherapy. V gene TRBV5-1 combines with J gene TRBJ1-1; 9 bases match TRBD1. The CDR3 bases are TGCGCCAGCAGCTTGGTAGGGACAGGGATGCCTGAAGCTTTCTTT. Its translation: CASSLVGTGMPEAFF.